This T cell receptor (beta chain) appears in the sequencing data of a study of T cell repertoires in aging, cancer and after chemotherapy. Regarding the study as a whole: Healthy donors lost TCR diversity with age mainly through richness, cancer patients through richness and evenness.

In regard to this clonotype: Its antigen is unknown.

Trimming removed 4 bases from V and 10 bases from J, with 10 bases in between. The CDR3 is 11 amino acids. Germline V gives CDR1 SGHAT, CDR2 FQDESV (reference sequence). TRB rearrangements spanning V, D and J were amplified using mixed TRB-A/B primers. TCRdb reprocessed the multiplex PCR reads with MiXCR, giving one entry per CDR3 protein. The table shows some 8,000 distinct CDR3 sequences, with about 38% occurring only once. TCR beta rearrangements were amplified from peripheral blood genomic DNA. This clonotype was obtained from a human donor in good health. This chain uses TRBV11-1 with TRBJ1-1, with D uncertain. The material sequenced was blood. CDR3 region: CASSSTALAFF. The CDR3 DNA reads TGTGCCAGCAGCTCAACCGCGCTAGCTTTCTTT. The full variable domain, with the rest looked up from reference TRBV11-1 and TRBJ1-1, is EAEVAQSPRYKITEKSQAVAFWCDPISGHATLYWYRQILGQGPELLVQFQDESVVDDSQLPKDRFSAERLKGVDSTLKIQPAELGDSAMYLCASSSTALAFFGQGTRLTVV.